Presented here are 30 T cell receptor beta chains from one specimen sequenced in a study of blood T cell repertoires in COVID-19 (dated by TCRdb to 2018 to 2020). Receptors were amplified or captured by the immunoSEQ multiplex PCR assay. TCRdb took this table from immuneACCESS and kept in-frame rearrangements with V and J called. Such tables lack part of the clones; where checked against another copy, unresolved V genes explain under half of the gap, and the rest is unexplained. The sample table shows about 150,000 clones, and approximately 84% are seen once. The ten most abundant clones make up roughly 2.2% of the sample. Material for sequencing was peripheral blood. These receptor sequences come from a man between 65 and 80 years old with acute or convalescent COVID-19.

This rearrangement joins TRBV10-3 to TRBJ2-3; TRBD2 might be the D (6 bases). This CDR3 has 15 amino acids. Germline assignment: CDR1 ENHRY and CDR2 SYGVKD. V gave up 3 bases and J gave up 7 bases, with 17 bases separating them. CDR3 in DNA: TGTGCCATCAGTGATACTAGCCGGGCAGCCAATACGCAGTATTTT. Encoded protein: CAISDTSRAANTQYF.

This clone showed up just once. CDR3 nucleotide sequence: TGTGCCAGCAGCTTAGACCTCGGGACCTACAATGAGCAGTTCTTC. It encodes CASSLDLGTYNEQFF. J is TRBJ2-1 and V is TRBV11-2; TRBD2 is a possible D gene (5 bases). Germline CDR1 is SGHAT and CDR2 is FQNNGV. This CDR3 has 15 residues. V gave up 0 bases and J gave up 2 bases, with 8 bases separating them.

This chain joins TRBV7-3 and TRBJ1-5; a weak D match, TRBD1 (5 bases). Germline lookup yields CDR1 SGHTA and CDR2 FQGTGA. Trimming left V 5 bases short and J 4 bases short, with 15 bases between. The CDR3 consists of 15 residues. The CDR3 region is CASSRDGRGNQPQHF. The DNA for the CDR3 is TGTGCCAGCAGCCGGGACGGGAGAGGAAATCAGCCCCAGCATTTT.

The V gene is TRBV7-9, the J gene TRBJ2-3; 9 bases line up with TRBD1. V was clipped by 4 bases and J by 4 bases; unmatched bases: 3. The CDR3 is made up of 14 amino acids. CDR1 is SEHNR, CDR2 FQNEAQ, per germline (reference sequence). This CDR3 reads CASSSNRGPDTQYF. CDR3 coding DNA: TGTGCCAGCAGCTCTAACAGGGGGCCAGATACGCAGTATTTT.

The chain combines TRBV6-5 with TRBJ1-5; the D is unclear. Trimming took off 6 bases at V and 4 bases at J, with 10 bases between the two ends. The CDR3 totals 13 residues. Germline V gives CDR1 MNHEY, CDR2 SVGAGI. CDR3 region: CASRSGENQPQHF. CDR3 DNA sequence: TGTGCCAGCAGGTCGGGAGAAAATCAGCCCCAGCATTTT.

The chain uses TRBV6-1 and TRBJ2-7; 7 nucleotides align to TRBD2. The V and J ends lost 1 base and 3 bases, in that order; junction bases with no gene match: 12. This CDR3 comprises 17 residues. From germline, CDR1 is MNHNS and CDR2 SASEGT. Here the CDR3 DNA reads TGTGCCAGCAGTGAAGGCCTAGGCGGGAGATTTCTCTACGAGCAGTACTTC. Translation: CASSEGLGGRFLYEQYF.

The chain combines TRBV19 with TRBJ1-1; 7 bases fit TRBD1. This CDR3 spans 17 amino acids. V shed 6 bases and J 0 bases; nucleotides not matched to a gene: 13. Germline V gene data show CDR1 as LNHDA and CDR2 as SQIVND (reference sequence). CDR3 protein: CASRKDFMDRMNTEAFF. The CDR3 DNA reads as TGTGCCAGTAGAAAAGACTTCATGGACAGGATGAACACTGAAGCTTTCTTT.

This rearrangement joins TRBV12-3 or TRBV12-4 to TRBJ1-5, with TRBD1 identical over 7 bases. CDR3 length equals 13 residues. With 5 bases clipped from V and 7 bases from J, the junction kept 5 bases outside the gene matches. The CDR3 sequence is CASSPQGGQPQHF. CDR3 in DNA: TGTGCCAGCAGTCCGCAGGGGGGACAGCCCCAGCATTTT.

The chain joins TRBV18 to TRBJ1-1, with D perhaps TRBD1 (6 bases). Germline CDR1 KGHSH, CDR2 LQKENI. The CDR3 totals 15 residues. Trimming took 2 bases from V and 1 from J, leaving 11 bases between them. CDR3 protein: CASSPRTATNTEAFF. In nucleotides, the CDR3 is TGTGCCAGCTCACCAAGGACAGCCACGAACACTGAAGCTTTCTTT.

The rearrangement links TRBV6-5 to TRBJ2-3, with TRBD2 identical over 7 bases. Germline loops: CDR1 MNHEY, CDR2 SVGAGI. V gave up 4 bases and J gave up 2 bases; unmatched junction bases: 6. CDR3 length: 15 residues. CDR3 in amino acids: CASSSLARTTDTQYF. In DNA, the CDR3 is TGTGCCAGCAGTTCACTAGCGAGGACCACAGATACGCAGTATTTT.

The chain couples TRBV7-8 to TRBJ2-5; 7 bases line up with TRBD2. The CDR3 has 18 amino acids. Germline assignment: CDR1 SGHVS and CDR2 FQNEAQ. V trimming: 1 base; J trimming: 4 bases; junction bases outside the gene matches: 15. CDR3 bases: TGTGCCAGCAGCTTAGTGGGCGTGGGCGGGGGTCTTTTAGAGACCCAGTACTTC. Residues: CASSLVGVGGGLLETQYF.

The V and J genes are TRBV19 and TRBJ1-5; TRBD1 matches at 8 bases. Per the germline V gene, CDR1 is LNHDA and CDR2 is SQIVND (reference sequence). This CDR3 is 17 amino acids long. V gave up 3 bases and J gave up 3 bases; unmatched junction bases: 10. CDR3 loop: CASSIRPTGAYNQPQHF. The CDR3 DNA reads TGTGCCAGTAGTATTCGACCGACAGGGGCCTACAATCAGCCCCAGCATTTT.

The V call is TRBV5-1, the J call TRBJ2-1; 10 nucleotides match TRBD2. CDR1 is SGHRS, CDR2 YFSETQ, per germline. V lost 5 bases and J lost 5; bases outside the gene matches: 13. The CDR3 is made up of 17 amino acids. CDR3 region: CASRYAEAGGPNNEQFF. The CDR3 DNA follows: TGCGCCAGCAGATACGCTGAAGCGGGAGGGCCAAACAATGAGCAGTTCTTC.

V usage is TRBV18 and J usage is TRBJ2-7; TRBD2 agrees at 13 bases. The CDR3 extends over 15 amino acids. The V segment lost 6 bases and the J segment 2 bases; nucleotides outside the gene matches: 4. Germline assignment: CDR1 KGHSH and CDR2 LQKENI. The CDR3, as DNA: TGTGCCAGCTCGGACACTAGCGGGAGGGCCTACGAGCAGTACTTC. It yields the protein CASSDTSGRAYEQYF.

The CDR3 nucleotides are TGTGCCAGCGGTAGCGGGGTCTACAATGAGCAGTTCTTC. It encodes CASGSGVYNEQFF. The chain carries TRBV5-5 and TRBJ2-1; 8 bases align to TRBD2. The CDR3 extends over 13 amino acids. With V trimmed by 7 bases and J by 3 bases, 3 bases remained unmatched. Looked up from germline, CDR1 is SGHKS and CDR2 is YYEKEE (reference sequence).

This clone was seen a few times. The genes are TRBV5-1 and TRBJ1-1; 8 bases fit TRBD1. The CDR3 spans 15 residues. Germline CDR1 reads SGHRS; CDR2 reads YFSETQ. V was pared by 4 bases and J by 4 bases, with 9 bases of the junction left unmatched. CDR3: CASSPTQGARTEAFF. The CDR3 nucleotides are TGCGCCAGCAGCCCAACCCAGGGGGCTCGCACTGAAGCTTTCTTT.

This chain links TRBV5-4 with TRBJ1-1, with TRBD1 as a possible D gene (5 bases). The germline CDR1 and CDR2 sequences are SGHNT and YYREEE (reference sequence). The ends were cut back, 0 bases at V and 3 bases at J, with 18 bases in the middle. This CDR3 comprises 17 residues. The CDR3 DNA reads TGTGCCAGCAGCTTGGAAGGTTTCAGGGTCGGGTACACTGAAGCTTTCTTT. Encoded protein: CASSLEGFRVGYTEAFF.

The chain has TRBV6-5 and TRBJ2-3; 7 bases are shared with TRBD1. The CDR3 runs to 15 residues. Germline V lookup: CDR1 MNHEY, CDR2 SVGAGI. V trimming: 0 bases; J trimming: 6 bases; junction bases outside the gene matches: 6. CDR3 sequence: CASSYSSTQGDTQYF. The CDR3 nucleotides are TGTGCCAGCAGTTACTCGTCCACACAGGGGGATACGCAGTATTTT.

In this sample, this clone turned up a few times. The rearrangement uses TRBV20-1 and TRBJ1-2; D gene uncertain. The CDR3 sequence is 12 residues long. Germline V CDR1 and CDR2: DFQATT, SNEGSKA (reference sequence). V lost 3 bases and J 3 bases, leaving 8 bases between the germline ends. This CDR3 reads CSASSTDYGYTF. Written as DNA, the CDR3 is TGCAGTGCTAGTAGTACGGACTATGGCTACACCTTC.

The chain has TRBV19 and TRBJ1-6; the D is unclear. V was trimmed by 3 bases and J by 0 bases, leaving 15 bases between them. Germline loops: CDR1 LNHDA, CDR2 SQIVND (reference sequence). This CDR3 region has 18 residues. The CDR3 coding sequence is TGTGCCAGTAGTATTTGGGCAGTGCCGAGCTCCTATAATTCACCCCTCCACTTT. Its protein product is CASSIWAVPSSYNSPLHF.

The chain recombines TRBV5-1 with TRBJ2-2; possibly TRBD2 for D (6 bases). V was cut by 4 bases and J by 8 bases, with 18 bases left in between. This CDR3 has 15 residues. Germline V CDR1 and CDR2: SGHRS, YFSETQ. In nucleotides, the CDR3 is TGCGCCAGCAGCGGCTCCTCGGAGGGGACGGGGGAGCTGTTTTTT. It specifies CASSGSSEGTGELFF. The full variable domain, rest sourced from reference TRBV5-1 and TRBJ2-2, is KAGVTQTPRYLIKTRGQQVTLSCSPISGHRSVSWYQQTPGQGLQFLFEYFSETQRNKGNFPGRFSGRQFSNSRSEMNVSTLELGDSALYLCASSGSSEGTGELFFGEGSRLTVL.

V is TRBV6-6 and J is TRBJ2-7; TRBD1 matches at 9 bases. The germline V gene encodes CDR1 MNHNY and CDR2 SVGAGI (reference sequence). This CDR3 has 15 amino acids. Trimming at V came to 5 bases and at J to 2 bases, leaving 7 bases not matched to a gene. The CDR3 DNA is TGTGCCAGCAGTCATTCCGGGACAGGGCCCTACGAGCAGTACTTC. Amino acid sequence: CASSHSGTGPYEQYF.

The rearrangement joins TRBV19 to TRBJ1-5; D gene uncertain. V was clipped by 4 bases and J by 5 bases, with 9 bases between them. The CDR3 covers 13 residues. Germline CDR1 and CDR2: LNHDA and SQIVND (reference sequence). CDR3: CASSRGGDQPQHF. The CDR3 DNA sequence: TGTGCCAGTAGTAGAGGCGGGGATCAGCCCCAGCATTTT.

The chain joins TRBV18 to TRBJ2-1; 7 positions match TRBD2. The junction had 11 bases not matched to a gene; V was cut back by 0 bases and J by 0 bases. The CDR3 spans 19 residues. Per germline, CDR1 KGHSH and CDR2 LQKENI. The DNA of the CDR3 is TGTGCCAGCTCACCACCCCCGGGGTTGCGGGAGCGCTCCTACAATGAGCAGTTCTTC. Translated: CASSPPPGLRERSYNEQFF.

V is TRBV7-2 and J is TRBJ2-7; 10 bases fit TRBD1. V trimming: 5 bases; J trimming: 3 bases; junction bases outside the gene matches: 4. This CDR3 region has 14 residues. Germline CDR1 is SGHTA and CDR2 is FQGNSA. The DNA for the CDR3 is TGTGCCAGCAGCCCCAGGACAGGGGGCTACGAGCAGTACTTC. It is translated as CASSPRTGGYEQYF. The entire variable domain, with the rest obtained from reference TRBV7-2 and TRBJ2-7, is as follows: GAGVSQSPSNKVTEKGKDVELRCDPISGHTALYWYRQSLGQGLEFLIYFQGNSAPDKSGLPSDRFSAERTGGSVSTLTIQRTQQEDSAVYLCASSPRTGGYEQYFGPGTRLTVT.

The chain recombines TRBV18 with TRBJ1-3, with 10 bases identical to TRBD1. The CDR3 sequence is 19 residues long. Germline CDR1 reads KGHSH; CDR2 reads LQKENI. V trimming: 1 base; J trimming: 1 base; junction bases outside the gene matches: 10. DNA of the CDR3: TGTGCCAGCTCACCACGACAGGGGGCGGCTGACTGGTCTGGAAACACCATATATTTT. It specifies CASSPRQGAADWSGNTIYF.

This sequence joins TRBV6-6 and TRBJ2-1, with D perhaps matching TRBD2 (6 bases). In germline, CDR1 is MNHNY, CDR2 SVGAGI (reference sequence). The V end was cut by 3 bases, the J end by 9 bases, with 18 bases between. The CDR3 covers 15 residues. This CDR3 is CASSYLGEVGGEQFF. The CDR3 nucleotides are TGTGCCAGCAGTTATTTGGGGGAGGTAGGCGGTGAGCAGTTCTTC.

The gene calls are TRBV6-7 and TRBJ1-3; D might be TRBD1 (5 bases). TRBV6-7 is an open reading frame, and its role is uncertain. The CDR3 has 15 residues. Between the trimmed V and J ends, which lost 2 bases and 4 bases, there was a span of 12 bases. The CDR3 loop is CASSYVTAGGNTIYF. The DNA of the CDR3 is TGTGCCAGCAGTTACGTGACAGCCGGAGGAAACACCATATATTTT.

This rearrangement joins TRBV11-2 to TRBJ2-1; TRBD2 matches 7 bases. The CDR3 extends over 16 amino acids. Per germline, CDR1 SGHAT and CDR2 FQNNGV. The trim removed 6 bases at V and 4 bases at J, leaving 12 bases unmatched. Written as DNA, the CDR3 is TGTGCCAGCAGACCACCCGGGACTAACTTTTACAATGAGCAGTTCTTC. This translates into CASRPPGTNFYNEQFF.

The chain uses TRBV25-1 and TRBJ1-1; D perhaps matches TRBD1 (6 bases). Germline CDR1 reads MGHDK; CDR2 reads SYGVNS. The CDR3 covers 13 residues. Trimming removed 9 bases at V and 4 bases at J, with 15 bases between. CDR3 protein: CASTSRGTTEAFF. The DNA for the CDR3 is TGTGCCAGTACCTCCAGGGGAACCACTGAAGCTTTCTTT.